This record concerns one T cell receptor (beta chain) sequence. The CDR3 spans 13 residues. The V and J ends lost 0 bases and 5 bases, in that order; junction bases with no gene match: 1. CDR1 is SEHNR, CDR2 FQNEAQ, per germline (reference sequence). The data belong to a study of technical replicates of blood from a handful of donors. Profiling relied on immunoSEQ multiplex PCR, and the TCRdb table lists in-frame clones only, not all of them. The sample contains 45,000 to 60,000 clones, about 96% of which appear only once. The sequencing input was T cells isolated from PBMCs. The TCR was taken from a human donor in good health. The rearrangement links TRBV7-9 to TRBJ2-7, with 7 bases lining up with TRBD2. The CDR3 DNA follows: TGTGCCAGCAGCTTAGCGGGGGGGGACGAGCAGTACTTC. Translation gives CASSLAGGDEQYF.